What follows is one TCR beta chain and its context. Its antigen is undetermined. With V trimmed by 3 bases and J by 5 bases, 10 bases remained unmatched. There are 16 residues in the CDR3. CDR1 KGHSH and CDR2 LQKENI come from the germline V gene. The data originate from a study of T cell responses to AZD1222 COVID-19 vaccine. Points from the study as a whole: Among the donors, most were white British and more were female, and clonal diversity was possibly underestimated. Once two AZD1222 doses were given, Spike-specific TCR breadth and depth went up. Baseline antibody screening turned up just a handful of seropositive AZD1222 recipients.

Some clones are missing from TCRdb's copy, which holds only in-frame ones; the method was immunoSEQ multiplex PCR. Altogether tens of thousands of clones are present, roughly 90% being singletons, with the ten largest covering approximately 5%. The origin of this receptor is an adult in good health. The chain joins TRBV18 to TRBJ1-5, with 7 bases that match TRBD1. Sequencing was performed on peripheral blood, taken on day 0 of MenACWY control vaccination. In DNA, the CDR3 is TGTGCCAGCTCACCTCCTCCGGGACAGAATTATCAGCCCCAGCATTTT. This translates into CASSPPPGQNYQPQHF.